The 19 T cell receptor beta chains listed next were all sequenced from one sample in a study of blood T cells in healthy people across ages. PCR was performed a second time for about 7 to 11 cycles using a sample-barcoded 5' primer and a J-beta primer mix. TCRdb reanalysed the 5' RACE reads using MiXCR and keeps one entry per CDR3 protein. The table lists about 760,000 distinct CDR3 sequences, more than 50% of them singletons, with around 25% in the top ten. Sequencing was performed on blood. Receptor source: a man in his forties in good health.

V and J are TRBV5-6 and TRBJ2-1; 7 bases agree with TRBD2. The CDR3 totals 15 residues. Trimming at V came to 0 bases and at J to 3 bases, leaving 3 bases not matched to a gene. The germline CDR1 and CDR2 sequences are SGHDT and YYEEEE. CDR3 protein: CASSLVPSGYNEQFF. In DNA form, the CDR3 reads TGTGCCAGCAGCTTGGTTCCTAGCGGCTACAATGAGCAGTTCTTC.

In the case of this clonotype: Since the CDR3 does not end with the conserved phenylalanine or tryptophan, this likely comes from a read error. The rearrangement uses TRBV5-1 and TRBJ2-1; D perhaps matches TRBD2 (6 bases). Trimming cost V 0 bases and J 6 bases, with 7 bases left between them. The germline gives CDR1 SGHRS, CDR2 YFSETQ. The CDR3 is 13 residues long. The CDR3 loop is CASSLGSGNEQFL. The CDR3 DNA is TGCGCCAGCAGCTTGGGTAGCGGCAATGAGCAGTTCTTA.

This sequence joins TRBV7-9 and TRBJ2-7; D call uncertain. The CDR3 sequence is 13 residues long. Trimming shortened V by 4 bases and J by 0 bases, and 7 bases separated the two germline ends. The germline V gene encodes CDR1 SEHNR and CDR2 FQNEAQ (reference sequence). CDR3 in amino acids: CASSCSYSYEQYF. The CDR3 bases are TGTGCCAGCAGCTGTAGTTACTCCTACGAGCAGTACTTC.

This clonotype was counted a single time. The CDR3 loop reads CSASAMSRTSGSADTQYF. In DNA, the CDR3 is TGCAGTGCTAGTGCGATGTCCCGGACTAGCGGGAGTGCAGATACGCAGTATTTT. The chain has TRBV20-1 and TRBJ2-3; 13 bases agree with TRBD2. Germline V gives CDR1 DFQATT, CDR2 SNEGSKA (reference sequence). This CDR3 has 18 residues. J lost 4 bases, V lost 3 bases, and 13 bases had no gene match.

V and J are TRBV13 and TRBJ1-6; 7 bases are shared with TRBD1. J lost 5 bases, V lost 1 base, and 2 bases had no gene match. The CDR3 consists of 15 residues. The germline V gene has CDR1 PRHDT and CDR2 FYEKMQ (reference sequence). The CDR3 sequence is CASSLVGTDNSPLHF. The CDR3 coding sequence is TGTGCCAGCAGCTTAGTAGGGACAGATAATTCACCCCTCCACTTT.

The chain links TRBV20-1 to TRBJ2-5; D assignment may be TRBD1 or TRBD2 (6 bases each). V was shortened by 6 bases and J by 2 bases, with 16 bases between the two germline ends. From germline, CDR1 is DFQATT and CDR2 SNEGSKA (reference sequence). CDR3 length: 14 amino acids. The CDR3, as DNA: TGCAGTGCCTCACATTGGGGGGCACAAGAGACCCAGTACTTC. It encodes CSASHWGAQETQYF.

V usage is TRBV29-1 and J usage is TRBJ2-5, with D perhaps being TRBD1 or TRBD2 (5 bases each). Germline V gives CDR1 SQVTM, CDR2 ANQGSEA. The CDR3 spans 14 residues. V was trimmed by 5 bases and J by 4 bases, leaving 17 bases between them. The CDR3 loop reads CSVNPGPSRETQYF. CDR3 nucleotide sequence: TGCAGCGTTAACCCGGGGCCCTCAAGAGAGACCCAGTACTTC.

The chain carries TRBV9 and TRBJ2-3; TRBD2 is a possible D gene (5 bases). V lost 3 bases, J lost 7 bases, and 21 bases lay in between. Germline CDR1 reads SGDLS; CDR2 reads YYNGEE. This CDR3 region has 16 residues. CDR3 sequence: CASSGERDSPAYTQYF. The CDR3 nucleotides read TGTGCCAGCAGCGGGGAGAGAGATAGTCCAGCTTATACGCAGTATTTT.

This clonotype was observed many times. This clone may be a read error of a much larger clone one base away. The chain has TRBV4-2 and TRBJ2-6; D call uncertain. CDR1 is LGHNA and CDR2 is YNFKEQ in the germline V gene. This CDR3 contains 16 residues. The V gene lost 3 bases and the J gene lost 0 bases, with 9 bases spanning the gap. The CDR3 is CASSQVASSGANVLTF. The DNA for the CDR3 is TGTGCCAGCAGCCAGGTTGCAAGCTCTGGGGCCAACGTCCTGACTTTC.

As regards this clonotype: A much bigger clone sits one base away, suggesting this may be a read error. The CDR3 sequence: CASSWSSGANVLTF. DNA of the CDR3: TGTGCCAGCAGTTGGAGCTCTGGGGCCAACGTCCTGACTTTC. V gene TRBV6-1 combines with J gene TRBJ2-6; D ambiguous. Trimming cost V 5 bases and J 0 bases, with 5 bases left between them. The CDR3 contains 14 residues. Germline V gene data show CDR1 as MNHNS and CDR2 as SASEGT.

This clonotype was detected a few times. The chain's CDR3 is CSVSSGGNNEQFF. Written as DNA, the CDR3 is TGCAGCGTTTCTAGCGGGGGTAACAATGAGCAGTTCTTC. The chain joins TRBV29-1 to TRBJ2-1; 10 bases map to TRBD2. Trimming at V came to 5 bases and at J to 5 bases, leaving 3 bases not matched to a gene. This CDR3 is built from 13 residues. Germline V gene sequence: CDR1 SQVTM, CDR2 ANQGSEA.

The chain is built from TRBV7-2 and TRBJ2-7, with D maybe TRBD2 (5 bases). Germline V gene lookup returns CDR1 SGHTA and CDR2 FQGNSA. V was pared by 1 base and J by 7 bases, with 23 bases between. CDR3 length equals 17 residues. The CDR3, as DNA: TGTGCCAGCAGCTTAGGAGTAGCGATTCCCGGCTACAATGAGCAGTACTTC. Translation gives CASSLGVAIPGYNEQYF.

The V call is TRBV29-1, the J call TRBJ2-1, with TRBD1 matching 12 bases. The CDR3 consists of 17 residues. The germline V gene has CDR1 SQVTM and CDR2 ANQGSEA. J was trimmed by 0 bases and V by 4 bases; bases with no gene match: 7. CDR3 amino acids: CSVAGTGGSSSYNEQFF. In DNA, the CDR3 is TGCAGCGTTGCAGGGACAGGGGGCTCCAGCTCCTACAATGAGCAGTTCTTC.

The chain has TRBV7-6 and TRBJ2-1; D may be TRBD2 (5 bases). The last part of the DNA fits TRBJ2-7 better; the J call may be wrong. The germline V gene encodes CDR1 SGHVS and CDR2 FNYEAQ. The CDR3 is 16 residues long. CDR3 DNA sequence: TGTGCCAGCAGTATTTTCTTGGACTTATCCTACAATGAGCAGTACTTC. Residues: CASSIFLDLSYNEQYF.

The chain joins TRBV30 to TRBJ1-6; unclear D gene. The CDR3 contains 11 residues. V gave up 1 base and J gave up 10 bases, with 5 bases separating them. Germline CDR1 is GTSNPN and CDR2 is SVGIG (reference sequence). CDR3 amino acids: CAWSDGSPLHF. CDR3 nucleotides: TGTGCCTGGAGTGATGGGTCACCCCTCCACTTT.

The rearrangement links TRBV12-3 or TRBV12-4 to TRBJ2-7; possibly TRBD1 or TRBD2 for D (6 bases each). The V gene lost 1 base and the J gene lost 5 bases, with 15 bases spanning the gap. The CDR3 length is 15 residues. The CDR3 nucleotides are TGTGCCAGCAGTTTAGGGGGGGCCCCGATCCACGAGCAGTACTTC. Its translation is CASSLGGAPIHEQYF.

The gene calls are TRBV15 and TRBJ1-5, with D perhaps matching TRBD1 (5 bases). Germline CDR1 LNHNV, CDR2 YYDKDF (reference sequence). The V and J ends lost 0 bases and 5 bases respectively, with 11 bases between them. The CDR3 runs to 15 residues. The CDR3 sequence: CATSRDLQGHQPQHF. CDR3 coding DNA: TGTGCCACCAGCAGAGATCTCCAGGGCCATCAGCCCCAGCATTTT.

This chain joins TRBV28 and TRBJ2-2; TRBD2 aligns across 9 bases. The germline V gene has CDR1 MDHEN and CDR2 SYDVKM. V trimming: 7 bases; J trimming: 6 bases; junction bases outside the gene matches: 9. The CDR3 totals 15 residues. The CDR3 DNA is TGTGCCAGCAAGATTAGCGGGAGTCGAGCCGGGGAGCTGTTTTTT. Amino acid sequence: CASKISGSRAGELFF.

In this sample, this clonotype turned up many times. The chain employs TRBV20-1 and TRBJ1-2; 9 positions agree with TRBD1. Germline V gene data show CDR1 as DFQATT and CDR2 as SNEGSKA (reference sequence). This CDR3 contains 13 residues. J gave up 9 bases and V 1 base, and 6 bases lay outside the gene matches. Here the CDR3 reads CSARVGDRVSYTF. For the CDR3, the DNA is TGCAGTGCTAGAGTCGGGGACAGGGTGAGCTACACCTTC.